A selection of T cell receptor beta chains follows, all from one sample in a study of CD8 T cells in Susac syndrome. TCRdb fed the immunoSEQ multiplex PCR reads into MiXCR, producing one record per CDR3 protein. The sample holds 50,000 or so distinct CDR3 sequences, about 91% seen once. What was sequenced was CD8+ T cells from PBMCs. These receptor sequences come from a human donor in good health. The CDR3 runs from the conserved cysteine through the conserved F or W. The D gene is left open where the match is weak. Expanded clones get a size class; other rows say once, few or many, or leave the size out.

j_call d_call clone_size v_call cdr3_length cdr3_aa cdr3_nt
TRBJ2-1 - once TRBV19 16 CASSFPGSKEGNEQFF TGTGCCAGTAGTTTCCCGGGGTCGAAGGAAGGCAATGAGCAGTTCTTC
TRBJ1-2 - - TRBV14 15 CASSQDPGRGYGYTF TGTGCCAGCAGCCAAGATCCTGGCAGGGGCTATGGCTACACCTTC
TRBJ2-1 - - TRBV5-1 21 CASSLRSGGLPRKSSYNEQFF TGCGCCAGCAGCTTGCGGAGCGGCGGGTTGCCTCGAAAAAGCTCCTACAATGAGCAGTTCTTC
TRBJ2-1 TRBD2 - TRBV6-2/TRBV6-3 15 CASSLTSGIPNEQFF TGTGCCAGCAGCCTAACTAGCGGGATTCCTAATGAGCAGTTCTTC
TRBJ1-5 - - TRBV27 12 CASSNINQPQHF TGTGCCAGCAGTAACATCAATCAGCCCCAGCATTTT
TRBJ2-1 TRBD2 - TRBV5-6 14 CASSLGLAGNEQFF TGTGCCAGCAGCTTGGGTCTAGCGGGCAATGAGCAGTTCTTC
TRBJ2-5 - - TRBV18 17 CASSPTTIYQLQETQYF TGTGCCAGCTCACCAACTACCATCTATCAACTACAAGAGACCCAGTACTTC
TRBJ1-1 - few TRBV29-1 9 CSVAPEAFF TGCAGCGTTGCCCCTGAAGCTTTCTTT
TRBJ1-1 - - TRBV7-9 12 CASTPGSTEAFF TGTGCCAGCACCCCCGGGAGTACTGAAGCTTTCTTT
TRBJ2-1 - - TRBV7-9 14 CASSLMGQGNEQFF TGTGCCAGCAGCTTAATGGGGCAGGGGAATGAGCAGTTCTTC
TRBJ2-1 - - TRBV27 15 CASSFRSGFLNEQFF TGTGCCAGCAGTTTCCGGTCAGGGTTTCTTAATGAGCAGTTCTTC
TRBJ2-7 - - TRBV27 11 CASRTNYEQYF TGTGCCAGCAGGACAAACTACGAGCAGTACTTC
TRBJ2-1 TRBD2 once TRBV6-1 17 CASRKDTFRDYNNEQFF TGTGCCAGCAGGAAGGACACGTTCCGGGACTACAACAATGAGCAGTTCTTC
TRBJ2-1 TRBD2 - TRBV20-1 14 CSARLAGAVGEQFF TGCAGTGCCCGACTAGCGGGAGCCGTAGGGGAGCAGTTCTTC
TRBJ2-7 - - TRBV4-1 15 CASSQEPGALREQYF TGCGCCAGCAGCCAAGAGCCAGGGGCTCTCCGCGAGCAGTACTTC
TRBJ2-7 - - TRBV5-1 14 CASSLGQGISEQYF TGCGCCAGCAGCTTGGGGCAGGGAATAAGCGAGCAGTACTTC
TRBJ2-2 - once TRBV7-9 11 CGGREDGELFF TGCGGGGGCAGGGAGGACGGGGAGCTGTTTTTT
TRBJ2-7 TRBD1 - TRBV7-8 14 CASSGRTGTYEQYF TGTGCCAGCAGCGGTAGGACAGGAACCTACGAGCAGTACTTC
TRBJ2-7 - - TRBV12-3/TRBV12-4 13 CASSSRYSYEQYF TGTGCCAGCAGTTCCAGATACTCCTACGAGCAGTACTTC
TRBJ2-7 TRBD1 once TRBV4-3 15 CASSQGTGGSYEQYF TGCGCCAGCAGCCAGGGAACAGGGGGCTCCTACGAGCAGTACTTC
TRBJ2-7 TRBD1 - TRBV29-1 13 CSAGDRGLYEQYF TGCAGCGCCGGGGACAGGGGACTCTACGAGCAGTACTTC
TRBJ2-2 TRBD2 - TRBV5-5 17 CASSSSGRAHRTGELFF TGTGCCAGCAGCTCTAGCGGGAGGGCCCATCGCACCGGGGAGCTGTTTTTT
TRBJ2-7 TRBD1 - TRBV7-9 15 CASSEDRGPTYEQYF TGTGCCAGCAGCGAGGACAGGGGGCCAACCTACGAGCAGTACTTC
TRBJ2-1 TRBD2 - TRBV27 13 CASSLLLAFEQFF TGTGCCAGCAGTTTATTACTAGCGTTTGAGCAGTTCTTC
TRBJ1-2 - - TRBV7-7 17 CASSLGAPNVSNYGYTF TGTGCTAGCAGCTTAGGGGCACCGAACGTGTCTAACTATGGCTACACCTTC
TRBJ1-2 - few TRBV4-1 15 CASSQEVAGLSGYTF TGCGCCAGCAGCCAAGAAGTAGCGGGGTTGAGTGGCTACACCTTC
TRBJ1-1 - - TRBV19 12 CASHGPNTEAFF TGTGCCAGCCATGGGCCGAACACTGAAGCTTTCTTT
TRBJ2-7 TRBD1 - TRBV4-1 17 CASSQLLGDRDLYEQYF TGCGCCAGCAGCCAACTATTGGGGGACAGGGATCTCTACGAGCAGTACTTC
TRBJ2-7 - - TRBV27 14 CASSYAGTLYEQYF TGTGCCAGCAGTTATGCCGGGACCCTATACGAGCAGTACTTC
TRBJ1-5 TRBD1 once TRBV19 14 CASSIGQARQPQHF TGTGCCAGTAGTATCGGACAGGCGCGACAGCCCCAGCATTTT
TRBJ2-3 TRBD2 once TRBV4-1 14 CASSQGEGQDTQYF TGCGCCAGCAGCCAAGGGGAGGGGCAAGATACGCAGTATTTT
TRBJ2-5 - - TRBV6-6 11 CASIRGETQYF TGTGCCAGCATCAGAGGAGAGACCCAGTACTTC
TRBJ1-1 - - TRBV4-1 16 CASSKSPGGRDTEAFF TGCGCCAGCAGCAAGTCCCCCGGGGGGCGAGACACTGAAGCTTTCTTT
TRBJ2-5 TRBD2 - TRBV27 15 CASSESSGFQETQYF TGTGCCAGCTCTGAGAGTAGCGGGTTCCAAGAGACCCAGTACTTC
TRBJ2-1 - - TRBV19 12 CASSMGPNEQFF TGTGCCAGTAGTATGGGCCCCAATGAGCAGTTCTTC
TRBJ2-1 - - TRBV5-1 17 CASSLAGSGASYNEQFF TGCGCCAGCAGCTTGGCCGGGTCGGGGGCTTCCTACAATGAGCAGTTCTTC
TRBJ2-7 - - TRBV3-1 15 CASSQGTGRMDEQYF TGTGCCAGCAGCCAAGGCACAGGGAGGATGGACGAGCAGTACTTC
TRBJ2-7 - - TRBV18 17 CASSPPGLPSGAYEQYF TGTGCCAGCTCACCACCTGGCTTACCGTCAGGAGCCTACGAGCAGTACTTC
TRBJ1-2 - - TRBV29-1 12 CSVEGEDHGYTF TGCAGCGTTGAAGGCGAAGACCATGGCTACACCTTC
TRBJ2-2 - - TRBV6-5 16 CASSYSTGEYSGELFF TGTGCCAGCAGTTACTCGACGGGAGAATATTCGGGGGAGCTGTTTTTT
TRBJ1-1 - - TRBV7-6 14 CASSRWGVLTEAFF TGTGCCAGCAGCCGCTGGGGGGTTCTCACTGAAGCTTTCTTT
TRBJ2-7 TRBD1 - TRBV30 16 CAWSGGTGFVIYEQYF TGTGCCTGGAGTGGTGGGACAGGGTTTGTGATCTACGAGCAGTACTTC
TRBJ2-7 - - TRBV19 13 CASTGSGLYEQYF TGTGCAAGTACAGGGTCGGGACTCTACGAGCAGTACTTC
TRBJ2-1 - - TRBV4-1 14 CASSQAGKGNEQFF TGCGCCAGCAGCCAAGCGGGAAAGGGCAATGAACAGTTCTTC
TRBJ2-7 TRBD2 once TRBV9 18 CASSVEPDSGRAFYEQYF TGTGCCAGCAGCGTAGAGCCCGATAGCGGGAGGGCCTTTTACGAGCAGTACTTC
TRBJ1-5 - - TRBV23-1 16 CASGPRVFSWGQPQHF TGCGCCAGCGGACCACGGGTATTCTCGTGGGGCCAGCCCCAGCATTTT
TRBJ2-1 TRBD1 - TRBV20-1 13 CSARATGEVEQFF TGCAGTGCTAGAGCGACAGGGGAAGTTGAGCAGTTCTTC
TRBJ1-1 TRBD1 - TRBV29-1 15 CSVTGDLPGNTEAFF TGCAGCGTGACAGGGGATTTACCTGGGAACACTGAAGCTTTCTTT
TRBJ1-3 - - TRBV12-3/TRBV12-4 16 CASSPYGLTAGNTIYF TGTGCCAGCAGTCCCTACGGGTTGACAGCAGGAAACACCATATATTTT
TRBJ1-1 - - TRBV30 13 CAWDPGGSPEAFF TGTGCCTGGGACCCAGGTGGGTCGCCTGAAGCTTTCTTT
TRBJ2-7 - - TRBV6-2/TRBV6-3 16 CASSKAPGKSSYEQYF TGTGCCAGCAGTAAGGCTCCCGGGAAAAGCTCCTACGAGCAGTACTTC
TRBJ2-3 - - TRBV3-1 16 CASSQVVGSMADTQYF TGTGCCAGCAGCCAAGTGGTCGGGAGTATGGCAGATACGCAGTATTTT
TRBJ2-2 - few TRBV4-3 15 CASSQDQGGTGELFF TGCGCCAGCAGCCAAGACCAGGGGGGAACCGGGGAGCTGTTTTTT
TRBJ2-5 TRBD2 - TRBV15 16 CATSREQASGQETQYF TGTGCCACCAGCAGAGAGCAGGCTAGCGGGCAAGAGACCCAGTACTTC
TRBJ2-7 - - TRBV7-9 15 CASSEGDTGSYEQYF TGTGCCAGCAGTGAAGGCGATACCGGCAGCTACGAGCAGTACTTC
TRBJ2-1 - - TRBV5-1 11 CASSLGNGQFF TGCGCCAGCAGCTTGGGGAACGGGCAGTTCTTC
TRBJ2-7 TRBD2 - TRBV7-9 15 CASSHSGRRTYEQYF TGTGCCAGCAGCCATAGCGGGAGGCGGACCTACGAGCAGTACTTC